A selection of T cell receptor beta chains follows, all from one sample in a study of PD-L1 blockade in urothelial cancer. The method was immunoSEQ multiplex PCR; TCRdb's version includes in-frame clones alone and lacks a portion of them. The table has approximately 70,000 clones, around 90% seen once. The specimen was PBMCs, collected around atezolizumab (anti-PD-L1) treatment. The receptor source for this set is a man aged 55 to 69 with urothelial cancer. Each CDR3 is given with its conserved first and last residue. Fields, in order: J gene, V gene, clone size, D gene, CDR3 DNA, CDR3 protein. D genes are given only for firm matches. Only part of the rows carry a size: once, few, many, or a class if the clone is expanded.

j_gene: TRBJ2-5; v_gene: TRBV10-1; abundance: -; d_gene: TRBD2; CDR3nt: TGCGCCAGCAGCGGACTAGAACGGAAGGAGACCCAGTACTTC; CDR3aa: CASSGLERKETQYF
j_gene: TRBJ2-1; v_gene: TRBV30; abundance: once; d_gene: TRBD1; CDR3nt: TGTGCCTGGAGTGTACGGACAGGGCAAAGCTTCTTC; CDR3aa: CAWSVRTGQSFF
j_gene: TRBJ2-7; v_gene: TRBV5-1; abundance: -; d_gene: TRBD1; CDR3nt: TGCGCCAGCAGGAGGACAGGTACGACCTACGAGCAGTACTTC; CDR3aa: CASRRTGTTYEQYF
j_gene: TRBJ1-4; v_gene: TRBV18; abundance: -; d_gene: -; CDR3nt: TGTGCCAGCTCACCACCGAACGGGGCTAATGAAAAACTGTTTTTT; CDR3aa: CASSPPNGANEKLFF
j_gene: TRBJ2-7; v_gene: TRBV7-2; abundance: -; d_gene: -; CDR3nt: TGTGCCAGCAGCTTCGGCGGGATCTCCTACGAGCAGTACTTC; CDR3aa: CASSFGGISYEQYF
j_gene: TRBJ2-2; v_gene: TRBV5-4; abundance: -; d_gene: TRBD1; CDR3nt: TGTGCCAGCAGCTCCGGCCGGGACAGGGTGAACACCGGGGAGCTGTTTTTT; CDR3aa: CASSSGRDRVNTGELFF
j_gene: TRBJ2-2; v_gene: TRBV5-1; abundance: -; d_gene: TRBD1; CDR3nt: TGCGCCAGCAGCTGGGGACAGGGGGCGAGCACCGGGGAGCTGTTTTTT; CDR3aa: CASSWGQGASTGELFF
j_gene: TRBJ2-1; v_gene: TRBV6-1; abundance: -; d_gene: -; CDR3nt: TGTGCCAGCCAGGTGTACAATGAGCAGTTCTTC; CDR3aa: CASQVYNEQFF
j_gene: TRBJ2-4; v_gene: TRBV5-4; abundance: -; d_gene: -; CDR3nt: TGTGCCAGCAGCCCTGCAGGGGTAGCCAAAAACATTCAGTACTTC; CDR3aa: CASSPAGVAKNIQYF
j_gene: TRBJ1-1; v_gene: TRBV7-2; abundance: -; d_gene: -; CDR3nt: TGTGCCAGCAGCAATGATGCCCAGGTGAACACTGAAGCTTTCTTT; CDR3aa: CASSNDAQVNTEAFF
j_gene: TRBJ2-1; v_gene: TRBV5-1; abundance: -; d_gene: -; CDR3nt: TGCGCCAGCAGCTTGGCCTATGATAGCCTTGAGCAGTTCTTC; CDR3aa: CASSLAYDSLEQFF
j_gene: TRBJ1-1; v_gene: TRBV10-1; abundance: once; d_gene: -; CDR3nt: TGCGCCAGCAGTGTGGACAGATCGAACACTGAAGCTTTCTTT; CDR3aa: CASSVDRSNTEAFF
j_gene: TRBJ1-5; v_gene: TRBV19; abundance: -; d_gene: -; CDR3nt: TGTGCCAGTATTGACACTGGCAATCAGCCCCAGCATTTT; CDR3aa: CASIDTGNQPQHF
j_gene: TRBJ2-1; v_gene: TRBV11-2; abundance: once; d_gene: -; CDR3nt: TGTGCCAGCAGCCCCGTCACTGGTGCGGGGCCCTACAATGAGCAGTTCTTC; CDR3aa: CASSPVTGAGPYNEQFF
j_gene: TRBJ2-5; v_gene: TRBV9; abundance: -; d_gene: TRBD2; CDR3nt: TGTGCCAGCAGCCCAGGGCTAGCGGGAGGCCAAGAGACCCAGTACTTC; CDR3aa: CASSPGLAGGQETQYF
j_gene: TRBJ1-2; v_gene: TRBV6-5; abundance: -; d_gene: -; CDR3nt: TGTGCCAGCAGGCCCGGAGGGGTACGAAACTATGGCTACACCTTC; CDR3aa: CASRPGGVRNYGYTF
j_gene: TRBJ2-7; v_gene: TRBV6-5; abundance: once; d_gene: TRBD1; CDR3nt: TGTGCCAGCAGAGACCGGGACAGGAGCTACGAGCAGTACTTC; CDR3aa: CASRDRDRSYEQYF
j_gene: TRBJ2-1; v_gene: TRBV7-8; abundance: once; d_gene: -; CDR3nt: TGTGCCAGCTCGCGATCCTACAATGAGCAGTTCTTC; CDR3aa: CASSRSYNEQFF
j_gene: TRBJ1-2; v_gene: TRBV4-1; abundance: -; d_gene: -; CDR3nt: TGCGCCAGCAGCCAAGGGGGCCTAAAATATGGCTACACCTTC; CDR3aa: CASSQGGLKYGYTF
j_gene: TRBJ2-1; v_gene: TRBV7-2; abundance: -; d_gene: TRBD2; CDR3nt: TGTGCCAGCAGCTTGAGCGGGGCCACCTACAATGAGCAGTTCTTC; CDR3aa: CASSLSGATYNEQFF
j_gene: TRBJ2-5; v_gene: TRBV5-1; abundance: -; d_gene: TRBD1; CDR3nt: TGCGCCAGCAGCTTGGTTGGGACAGGGCCCATTGAGACCCAGTACTTC; CDR3aa: CASSLVGTGPIETQYF
j_gene: TRBJ1-4; v_gene: TRBV28; abundance: -; d_gene: TRBD1; CDR3nt: TGTGCCAGCAGAATAACGTCCGGGACAGGCGGTAATGAAAAACTGTTTTTT; CDR3aa: CASRITSGTGGNEKLFF
j_gene: TRBJ2-5; v_gene: TRBV9; abundance: once; d_gene: TRBD2; CDR3nt: TGTGCCAGCAGCCTCACTAGCGGAGGGGAGACCCAGTACTTC; CDR3aa: CASSLTSGGETQYF
j_gene: TRBJ1-1; v_gene: TRBV19; abundance: -; d_gene: -; CDR3nt: TGTGCCAGTAGTCTCGCGCGGGGGCAAGGGAACACTGAAGCTTTCTTT; CDR3aa: CASSLARGQGNTEAFF
j_gene: TRBJ1-1; v_gene: TRBV2; abundance: -; d_gene: TRBD1; CDR3nt: TGTGCCAAGGGACAGGGTATGAGAAACACTGAAGCTTTCTTT; CDR3aa: CAKGQGMRNTEAFF
j_gene: TRBJ2-1; v_gene: TRBV4-3; abundance: -; d_gene: -; CDR3nt: TGCGCCAGCAGCTTCCGACTAGGCTACAATGAGCAGTTCTTC; CDR3aa: CASSFRLGYNEQFF
j_gene: TRBJ1-2; v_gene: TRBV5-1; abundance: -; d_gene: TRBD1; CDR3nt: TGCGCCAGCAGCCTTGACAGGGCCGCTGTTGGCTACACCTTC; CDR3aa: CASSLDRAAVGYTF
j_gene: TRBJ2-1; v_gene: TRBV5-1; abundance: -; d_gene: -; CDR3nt: TGCGCCAGCAGATCTGACAGTGGCAATGAGCAGTTCTTC; CDR3aa: CASRSDSGNEQFF
j_gene: TRBJ2-5; v_gene: TRBV19; abundance: -; d_gene: -; CDR3nt: TGTGCCAGTAGTACAGGGGAGAACGCAGAGACCCAGTACTTC; CDR3aa: CASSTGENAETQYF
j_gene: TRBJ2-7; v_gene: TRBV9; abundance: -; d_gene: -; CDR3nt: TGTGCCAGCAGCGTAGTTTCCGGCTCCTACGAGCAGTACTTC; CDR3aa: CASSVVSGSYEQYF
j_gene: TRBJ2-2; v_gene: TRBV6-5; abundance: -; d_gene: -; CDR3nt: TGTGCCAGCAGAGCAGGGGCGGACACCGGGGAGCTGTTTTTT; CDR3aa: CASRAGADTGELFF
j_gene: TRBJ2-3; v_gene: TRBV5-6; abundance: -; d_gene: TRBD1; CDR3nt: TGTGCCAGCAGCTTGGGAGCGGGACAGGGGGCAGATACGCAGTATTTT; CDR3aa: CASSLGAGQGADTQYF
j_gene: TRBJ1-1; v_gene: TRBV15; abundance: -; d_gene: -; CDR3nt: TGTGCCACCAGCAGAGATTTTCAGAACACTGAAGCTTTCTTT; CDR3aa: CATSRDFQNTEAFF
j_gene: TRBJ2-5; v_gene: TRBV14; abundance: -; d_gene: TRBD2; CDR3nt: TGTGCCAGCAGTTGGGTAGCGGGAAGAGAGACCCAGTACTTC; CDR3aa: CASSWVAGRETQYF
j_gene: TRBJ2-7; v_gene: TRBV6-5; abundance: -; d_gene: -; CDR3nt: TGTGCCAGCAGTTACTCGGGAGCTTTCTCCTACGAGCAGTACTTC; CDR3aa: CASSYSGAFSYEQYF
j_gene: TRBJ2-7; v_gene: TRBV2; abundance: -; d_gene: TRBD2; CDR3nt: TGTGCCAGCACCAGACTAGCGGGGCCTTCAGAGCAGTACTTC; CDR3aa: CASTRLAGPSEQYF
j_gene: TRBJ1-2; v_gene: TRBV29-1; abundance: -; d_gene: -; CDR3nt: TGCAGCGTTGAATCAGGGCCGTATGGCTACACCTTC; CDR3aa: CSVESGPYGYTF
j_gene: TRBJ1-4; v_gene: TRBV5-1; abundance: -; d_gene: -; CDR3nt: TGCGCCAGCAGCTTGGCCCAACGACAAGAAAAACTGTTTTTT; CDR3aa: CASSLAQRQEKLFF
j_gene: TRBJ2-7; v_gene: TRBV11-2; abundance: -; d_gene: TRBD2; CDR3nt: TGTGCCAGCAGCTCAGGACTAGCGGCGAACGAGCAGTACTTC; CDR3aa: CASSSGLAANEQYF
j_gene: TRBJ2-1; v_gene: TRBV6-5; abundance: -; d_gene: TRBD1; CDR3nt: TGTGCCAGTAGAACGGACAGGGATAAGGGGGAGCAGTTCTTC; CDR3aa: CASRTDRDKGEQFF
j_gene: TRBJ1-4; v_gene: TRBV11-2; abundance: -; d_gene: -; CDR3nt: TGTGCCAGCAGCGAAAACAGGGCTGGGGGTGAAAAACTGTTTTTT; CDR3aa: CASSENRAGGEKLFF
j_gene: TRBJ2-3; v_gene: TRBV11-2; abundance: -; d_gene: -; CDR3nt: TGTGCCAGCAGCCAAGGTGGGACTGGCACAGATACGCAGTATTTT; CDR3aa: CASSQGGTGTDTQYF
j_gene: TRBJ2-1; v_gene: TRBV19; abundance: -; d_gene: TRBD2; CDR3nt: TGTGCCAGTAGCCCCGCCCTAGCGGTATCCTACAATGAGCAGTTCTTC; CDR3aa: CASSPALAVSYNEQFF
j_gene: TRBJ2-5; v_gene: TRBV11-3; abundance: -; d_gene: TRBD2; CDR3nt: TGTGCCAGCAGCTTAGATCCCCCGACTAGCGGGGGAGAAGAGACCCAGTACTTC; CDR3aa: CASSLDPPTSGGEETQYF
j_gene: TRBJ2-3; v_gene: TRBV9; abundance: -; d_gene: TRBD2; CDR3nt: TGTGCCAGCAGCGCGGTGGACCGACTAGCGGGAGCGGATACGCAGTATTTT; CDR3aa: CASSAVDRLAGADTQYF
j_gene: TRBJ1-5; v_gene: TRBV6-6; abundance: -; d_gene: -; CDR3nt: TGTGCCAGCAGTTTTCAGGGTCGGGATCAGCCCCAGCATTTT; CDR3aa: CASSFQGRDQPQHF
j_gene: TRBJ1-1; v_gene: TRBV19; abundance: -; d_gene: -; CDR3nt: TGTGCCAGTTCCGGAGCAACACCAGGGTACACTGAAGCTTTCTTT; CDR3aa: CASSGATPGYTEAFF
j_gene: TRBJ1-1; v_gene: TRBV7-9; abundance: -; d_gene: -; CDR3nt: TGTGCCAGCAGCGCCCAGGGGATCAACACTGAAGCTTTCTTT; CDR3aa: CASSAQGINTEAFF
j_gene: TRBJ2-7; v_gene: TRBV7-8; abundance: -; d_gene: TRBD2; CDR3nt: TGTGCCAGCATCCTGACTAGCGGGGGTTACGAGCAGTACTTC; CDR3aa: CASILTSGGYEQYF
j_gene: TRBJ2-7; v_gene: TRBV28; abundance: -; d_gene: TRBD2; CDR3nt: TGTGCCAGCAGCACTAGCGGGAGGTTCTCCTACGAGCAGTACTTC; CDR3aa: CASSTSGRFSYEQYF
j_gene: TRBJ2-2; v_gene: TRBV5-6; abundance: -; d_gene: TRBD1; CDR3nt: TGTGCCAGCAGCACGGACAGGGATACCGGGGAGCTGTTTTTT; CDR3aa: CASSTDRDTGELFF
j_gene: TRBJ1-2; v_gene: TRBV7-2; abundance: -; d_gene: -; CDR3nt: TGTGCCAGTTCGAAGGACAGTGAGTTTAACTATGGCTACACCTTC; CDR3aa: CASSKDSEFNYGYTF
j_gene: TRBJ2-2; v_gene: TRBV5-4; abundance: -; d_gene: -; CDR3nt: TGTGCCAGCAGCACCAGGGCCCCGGGCACCGGGGAGCTGTTTTTT; CDR3aa: CASSTRAPGTGELFF
j_gene: TRBJ1-1; v_gene: TRBV10-3; abundance: few; d_gene: -; CDR3nt: TGTGCCATCGCGGCGGGGAACACTGAAGCTTTCTTT; CDR3aa: CAIAAGNTEAFF
j_gene: TRBJ1-5; v_gene: TRBV28; abundance: -; d_gene: -; CDR3nt: TGTGCCAGCAGTTTTTACACCGCCAGCAATCAGCCCCAGCATTTT; CDR3aa: CASSFYTASNQPQHF
j_gene: TRBJ2-1; v_gene: TRBV9; abundance: -; d_gene: -; CDR3nt: TGTGCCAGCAGCGTCAACAATGAGCAGTTCTTC; CDR3aa: CASSVNNEQFF
j_gene: TRBJ1-1; v_gene: TRBV18; abundance: -; d_gene: -; CDR3nt: TGTGCCAGCTCCCCGGACACTGAAGCTTTCTTT; CDR3aa: CASSPDTEAFF
j_gene: TRBJ1-5; v_gene: TRBV7-2; abundance: -; d_gene: TRBD1; CDR3nt: TGTGCCAGCAGCACCCGGACAGGGAATCAGCCCCAGCATTTT; CDR3aa: CASSTRTGNQPQHF
j_gene: TRBJ2-7; v_gene: TRBV28; abundance: -; d_gene: TRBD1; CDR3nt: TGTGCCAGCATGGACCTTCCGGGACAGGGAACCTCCTACGAGCAGTACTTC; CDR3aa: CASMDLPGQGTSYEQYF
j_gene: TRBJ2-1; v_gene: TRBV7-9; abundance: -; d_gene: TRBD2; CDR3nt: TGTGCCAGCAGCTTGACCGGGACTAGCGGGAGGGATGAGCAGTTCTTC; CDR3aa: CASSLTGTSGRDEQFF